The 22 T cell receptor beta chains given below trace back to one sample, sequenced in a study of blood T cells in healthy people across ages. It was with a sample-barcoded 5' primer and a J-beta primer mix that a second PCR of roughly 7 to 12 cycles was run. MiXCR was run by TCRdb on the 5' RACE reads, yielding one entry per CDR3 protein. The data contain about 320,000 distinct CDR3 sequences, 25% to 30% of them singletons. The sample was blood. The receptors were sampled from a woman in her seventies in good health.

In its sample, this clonotype was seen a few times. This rearrangement joins TRBV3-1 to TRBJ2-1; unclear D gene. The germline V gene has CDR1 LGHDT and CDR2 YNNKEL (reference sequence). This CDR3 is built from 14 residues. Deletions cut 0 bases from V and 6 bases from J, with 9 bases between. The CDR3 DNA reads as TGTGCCAGCAGCCAAGATCGGATGGCCAATGAGCAGTTCTTC. Translated: CASSQDRMANEQFF.

The chain uses TRBV29-1 and TRBJ2-7; the D gene could be TRBD1 or TRBD2 (5 bases each). V gave up 7 bases and J gave up 5 bases, with 15 bases separating them. There are 12 residues in the CDR3. Germline V lookup: CDR1 SQVTM, CDR2 ANQGSEA. Here the CDR3 reads CSGEAPGHEQYF. Here the CDR3 DNA reads TGCAGCGGCGAGGCCCCGGGACACGAGCAGTACTTC.

The chain is built from TRBV9 and TRBJ2-2; TRBD1 matches at 9 bases. This CDR3 is built from 16 residues. Unmatched junction bases numbered 6, after V lost 2 bases and J lost 4 bases. Germline lookup yields CDR1 SGDLS and CDR2 YYNGEE. This chain's CDR3 is CASSVGTGLRTGELFF. The CDR3 region has the DNA TGTGCCAGCAGCGTTGGGACAGGGTTACGCACCGGGGAGCTGTTTTTT.

This rearrangement joins TRBV7-9 to TRBJ2-5, with D possibly being TRBD1 or TRBD2 (6 bases each). V lost 7 bases to trimming and J lost 3 bases, with 15 bases between them. Germline loops: CDR1 SEHNR, CDR2 FQNEAQ (reference sequence). The CDR3 is 14 amino acids. The CDR3: CASNPSEGEETQYF. In nucleotides, the CDR3 is TGTGCCAGCAACCCTAGCGAGGGGGAAGAGACCCAGTACTTC.

This clonotype came up a few times. The chain is built from TRBV12-5 and TRBJ2-5; the match to TRBD1 covers 8 bases. CDR1 and CDR2 (germline): LGHNT, FRNRAP. The CDR3 extends over 15 amino acids. V was pared by 3 bases and J by 7 bases, with 10 bases of the junction left unmatched. CDR3 loop: CASGFVSGGWGTQYF. The CDR3 bases are TGTGCTAGTGGTTTTGTATCAGGGGGCTGGGGGACCCAGTACTTC.

The chain recombines TRBV18 with TRBJ2-3; D is undetermined. V was shortened by 0 bases and J by 2 bases, with 3 bases between the two germline ends. The CDR3 totals 13 residues. Germline-derived CDR1 and CDR2 are KGHSH and LQKENI. The chain's CDR3 is CASSPPPTDTQYF. The CDR3 bases are TGTGCCAGCTCACCACCCCCCACAGATACGCAGTATTTT.

In this sample, this clonotype turned up a few times. The CDR3 ends on some other residue instead of the conserved phenylalanine or tryptophan, so this is likely a read error. This chain links TRBV28 with TRBJ1-4; maybe TRBD1 (5 bases). V was pared by 3 bases and J by 9 bases, with 14 bases between. Germline values: CDR1 MDHEN, CDR2 SYDVKM. The CDR3 has 14 residues. The CDR3 sequence is CASSLSQGPQKLFI. Written as DNA, the CDR3 is TGTGCCAGCAGTTTGTCGCAGGGACCGCAAAAACTGTTTATT.

The chain links TRBV29-1 to TRBJ2-3, with a tentative D call TRBD2 (5 bases). The germline V gene encodes CDR1 SQVTM and CDR2 ANQGSEA. The CDR3 loop spans 14 amino acids. Trimming removed 3 bases at V and 0 bases at J, with 10 bases between. CDR3 sequence (DNA): TGCAGCGTTGATGGCGCGGGTAGCACAGATACGCAGTATTTT. Residues: CSVDGAGSTDTQYF.

The chain employs TRBV12-3 or TRBV12-4 and TRBJ1-2; D remains unclear. Trimming shortened V by 0 bases and J by 4 bases, and 12 bases separated the two germline ends. The CDR3 contains 15 residues. DNA for the CDR3: TGTGCCAGCAGTTTAGCCGGCGGGATCAGCTATGGCTACACCTTC. It is translated as CASSLAGGISYGYTF.

The V gene is TRBV15, the J gene TRBJ1-2, with unresolved D. Per germline, CDR1 LNHNV and CDR2 YYDKDF (reference sequence). This CDR3 is built from 15 residues. V was shortened by 5 bases and J by 3 bases, with 16 bases between the two germline ends. CDR3 amino acids: CATSSGLGEDYGYTF. The CDR3 DNA is TGTGCCACCAGCTCGGGCCTCGGAGAGGACTATGGCTACACCTTC.

V gene TRBV2 combines with J gene TRBJ1-1, with D tentatively TRBD1 (6 bases). CDR1 and CDR2 (germline): SNHLY, FYNNEI. This CDR3 has 13 residues. Trimming left V 2 bases short and J 8 bases short, with 12 bases between. The CDR3: CASSERDTLEAFF. The CDR3 DNA sequence: TGTGCCAGCAGTGAACGGGACACCCTGGAAGCTTTCTTT.

This clonotype was recorded a few times. The chain combines TRBV12-3 or TRBV12-4 with TRBJ2-1, with unresolved D. The V end lost 11 bases, the J end lost 6 bases, and 14 bases lay between the germline ends. The length of the CDR3 is 12 residues. Here the CDR3 reads CASGNGPNEQFF. The DNA of the CDR3 is TGTGCCTCGGGCAACGGACCCAATGAGCAGTTCTTC.

V usage is TRBV2 and J usage is TRBJ2-3; maybe TRBD2 (6 bases). V lost 7 bases and J lost 0, with 17 bases in between. Germline-derived CDR1 and CDR2 are SNHLY and FYNNEI. This CDR3 is built from 16 residues. CDR3 nucleotide sequence: TGTGCCAGCACGAGGGAGACTAGGGCCAGCACAGATACGCAGTATTTT. Amino acid sequence: CASTRETRASTDTQYF.

This clonotype was seen at least ten times. This rearrangement joins TRBV12-3 or TRBV12-4 to TRBJ1-4; D may be TRBD1 (6 bases). Trimming removed 7 bases from V and 8 bases from J, with 17 bases in between. The length of the CDR3 is 14 residues. The CDR3 sequence is CASTNRDSWEKLFF. The CDR3 DNA reads as TGTGCCAGCACCAACAGGGATTCGTGGGAAAAACTGTTTTTT.

V usage is TRBV5-1 and J usage is TRBJ2-1; 8 bases agree with TRBD2. Germline CDR1 is SGHRS and CDR2 is YFSETQ. There are 14 residues in the CDR3. Germline trimming cut 0 bases from V and 7 bases from J; bases unmatched to any gene: 3. In nucleotides, the CDR3 is TGCGCCAGCAGCTTGGCGGGAGGGGATAATGAGCAGTTCTTC. It codes for CASSLAGGDNEQFF.

This clonotype was seen a handful of times. The junction differs from germline at one of its ends, possibly a read error. V is TRBV7-9 and J is TRBJ1-5, with D perhaps TRBD1 (6 bases). There are 15 residues in the CDR3. Germline V CDR1 and CDR2: SEHNR, FQNEAQ (reference sequence). The CDR3 region is CVSSLKGEGNQPQHF. Here the CDR3 DNA reads TGTGTCAGCAGCTTAAAGGGGGAGGGCAATCAGCCCCAGCATTTT.

This clonotype turned up a few times. The chain employs TRBV3-1 and TRBJ2-1; the D call may be TRBD1 or TRBD2 (5 bases each). This CDR3 is 13 amino acids long. In germline, CDR1 is LGHDT, CDR2 YNNKEL (reference sequence). Trimming shortened V by 4 bases and J by 11 bases, and 15 bases separated the two germline ends. The CDR3 region is CASSPSRGDQQFF. The CDR3 nucleotides are TGTGCCAGCAGCCCCTCCCGAGGGGATCAGCAGTTCTTC.

The chain combines TRBV20-1 with TRBJ2-5, with TRBD2 matching over 14 bases. The DNA end is more similar to TRBJ2-1, so the J call may be wrong. The germline V gene encodes CDR1 DFQATT and CDR2 SNEGSKA (reference sequence). CDR3 length: 14 amino acids. CDR3 loop: CSARRTSGGPGQFF. CDR3 nucleotide sequence: TGCAGTGCTAGAAGGACTAGCGGGGGGCCAGGGCAGTTCTTC.

The chain recombines TRBV10-2 with TRBJ2-5, with no clear D. The better agreement between TRBJ2-1 and the DNA end casts doubt on the J call. Germline V gene lookup returns CDR1 WSHSY and CDR2 SAAADI. This CDR3 has 11 amino acids. The CDR3 reads CASSEWAEQFF. DNA for the CDR3: TGCGCCAGCAGTGAGTGGGCGGAGCAGTTCTTC.

This clonotype was detected only once. V is TRBV27 and J is TRBJ2-1; D is perhaps TRBD2 (6 bases). V gave up 5 bases and J gave up 5 bases, with 13 bases separating them. The CDR3 is 14 residues long. Germline V gives CDR1 MNHEY, CDR2 SMNVEV (reference sequence). CDR3 nucleotide sequence: TGTGCCAGCAGTAAGACTAGTGACCACAATGAGCAGTTCTTC. This encodes CASSKTSDHNEQFF.

The chain joins TRBV7-9 to TRBJ1-4; 7 positions match TRBD1. This CDR3 is 15 amino acids long. V was pared by 6 bases and J by 4 bases, with 8 bases of the junction left unmatched. Germline CDR1 and CDR2: SEHNR and FQNEAQ (reference sequence). CDR3 region: CASSTGQPGNEKLFF. In DNA form, the CDR3 reads TGTGCCAGCAGTACGGGACAGCCTGGTAATGAAAAACTGTTTTTT.

This clonotype was recorded a few times. This chain connects TRBV12-3 or TRBV12-4 to TRBJ1-1, with D possibly matching TRBD1 (5 bases). The CDR3 has 15 amino acids. V lost 6 bases and J lost 4, with 18 bases in between. CDR3 sequence: CASRPLAGGSTEAFF. CDR3 bases: TGTGCCAGCAGACCACTAGCCGGGGGTAGCACTGAAGCTTTCTTT.